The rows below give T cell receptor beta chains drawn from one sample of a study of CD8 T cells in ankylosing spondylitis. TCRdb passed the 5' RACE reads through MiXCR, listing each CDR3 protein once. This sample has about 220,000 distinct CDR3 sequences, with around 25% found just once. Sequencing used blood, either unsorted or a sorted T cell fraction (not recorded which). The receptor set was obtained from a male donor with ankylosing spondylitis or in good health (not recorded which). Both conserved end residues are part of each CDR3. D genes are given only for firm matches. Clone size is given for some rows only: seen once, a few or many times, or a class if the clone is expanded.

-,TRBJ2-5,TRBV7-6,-,TGTGCCAGCAGCCCCGAGTACAAGGAGACCCAGTACTTC,CASSPEYKETQYF
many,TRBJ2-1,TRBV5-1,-,TGCGCCAGCAGCTTGGGTCAGGCGAGCTCCTACAATGAGCAGTTCTTC,CASSLGQASSYNEQFF
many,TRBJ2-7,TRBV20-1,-,TGCAGTGCTAGGGGGGGGCGGGGCAGCTACGAGCAGTACTTC,CSARGGRGSYEQYF
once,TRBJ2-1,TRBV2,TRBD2,TGTGCCAGCAGTGAATCGGGCCTAGCGGGAGGAAATGAGCAGTTCTTC,CASSESGLAGGNEQFF
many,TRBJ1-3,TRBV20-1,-,TGCAGTGCAATCGCGGGGGCCGGCAATGGAAACACCATATATTTT,CSAIAGAGNGNTIYF
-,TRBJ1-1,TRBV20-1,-,TGCAGTGCTAGTTTAGGGCCGGATGGGGCTTTCTTT,CSASLGPDGAFF
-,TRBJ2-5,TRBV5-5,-,TGTGCCAGCAGCTCTTCGAACGAGATCCAAGAGACCCAGTACTTC,CASSSSNEIQETQYF
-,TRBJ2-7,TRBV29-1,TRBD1,TGCAGCGTCGGCATGACAGGGGGGAGCGAGCAGTACTTC,CSVGMTGGSEQYF
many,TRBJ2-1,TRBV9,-,TGTGCCAGCAGCGTAGATGGCAGGGGCCACAATGAGCAGTTCTTC,CASSVDGRGHNEQFF
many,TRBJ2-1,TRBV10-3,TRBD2,TGTGCCATCGCGACTAGCGGGACCTACAATGAGCAGTTCTTC,CAIATSGTYNEQFF
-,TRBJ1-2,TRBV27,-,TGTGCCAGCAGTTTTAGGGGGAGCTTCCAAAACTATGGCTACACCTTC,CASSFRGSFQNYGYTF
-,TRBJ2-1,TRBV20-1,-,TGCAGTGCCGGTACAAACAATGAGCAGTTCTTC,CSAGTNNEQFF
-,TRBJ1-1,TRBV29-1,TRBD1,TGCAGCGGTAGACAGGGAAGCACTGAAGCTTTCTTT,CSGRQGSTEAFF
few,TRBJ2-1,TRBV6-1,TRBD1,TGTGCCAGCAGTACGTGGGGACAGGGGGTTTCTGAGCAGTTCTTC,CASSTWGQGVSEQFF
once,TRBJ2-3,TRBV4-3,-,TGCGCCAGCAGCCAAGAATTTGGCCAGGGAAGCACAGATACGCAGTATTTT,CASSQEFGQGSTDTQYF
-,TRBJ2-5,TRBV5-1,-,TGCGCCAGGGGATGGATCCGGAGTGGCCAAGAGACCCAGTACTTC,CARGWIRSGQETQYF
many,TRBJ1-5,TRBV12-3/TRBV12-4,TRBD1,TGTGCCAGCAGTTTTGCAGGGGGAAATCAGCCCCAGCATTTT,CASSFAGGNQPQHF
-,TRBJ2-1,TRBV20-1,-,TGCAGTGCTAGGTCGGACAGACCCTACAATGAGCAGTTCTTC,CSARSDRPYNEQFF
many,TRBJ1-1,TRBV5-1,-,TGCGCCAGCAGCTTGTCGGGACGGCAGAACACTGAAGCTTTCTTT,CASSLSGRQNTEAFF
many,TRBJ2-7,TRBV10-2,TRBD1,TGCGCCAGCAGTGACACAGGGGGTGGAGTTCCGCAGTACTTC,CASSDTGGGVPQYF
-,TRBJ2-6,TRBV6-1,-,TGTGCCAGCAGTGCTCTGGAGGCTGGGGCCAACGTCCTGACTTTC,CASSALEAGANVLTF
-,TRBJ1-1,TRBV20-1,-,TGCAGTGCTAGAGAGCTGGGGTTGGACACTGAAGCTTTCTTT,CSARELGLDTEAFF
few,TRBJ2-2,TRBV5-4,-,TGTGCCAGCAGCTTGGGGAACAGGGAAACCGGGGAGCTGTTTTTT,CASSLGNRETGELFF
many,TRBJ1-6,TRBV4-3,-,TGCGCCAGCAGCCAGGGGGGATCAGGGAATTCACCCCTCCACTTT,CASSQGGSGNSPLHF
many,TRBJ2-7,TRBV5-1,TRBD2,TGCGCCAGCATGCGGACTAGCGGGAGTGGGTACGAGCAGTACTTC,CASMRTSGSGYEQYF
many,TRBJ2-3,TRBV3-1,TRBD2,TGTGCCAGCAGCCAACATGTAGGGACTAGCGGAACAGATACGCAGTATTTT,CASSQHVGTSGTDTQYF
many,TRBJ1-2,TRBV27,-,TGTGCCAGCAGTCCCAACGGGTCCCCAAGCGGCTACACCTTC,CASSPNGSPSGYTF
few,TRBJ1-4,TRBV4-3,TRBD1,TGCGCCAGCAGCCAAGATAGGACAGGAATTAATGAAAAACTGTTTTTT,CASSQDRTGINEKLFF
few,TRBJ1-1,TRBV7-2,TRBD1,TGTGCCAGCAGCTCGACAGGGGGGAAGAACACTGAAGCTTTCTTT,CASSSTGGKNTEAFF
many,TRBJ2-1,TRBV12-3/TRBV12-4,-,TGTGCCAGCGAACCCTTCCTCTTCTCCTACAATGAGCAGTTCTTC,CASEPFLFSYNEQFF
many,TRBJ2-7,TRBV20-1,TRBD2,TGCAGTGCTCGGATCCTCCTAGCGGGAGGGCCTCTTTACGAGCAGTACTTC,CSARILLAGGPLYEQYF
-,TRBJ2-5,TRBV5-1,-,TGCGCCAGCAGCTTGGGCGGCCTTGAGACCCAGTACTTC,CASSLGGLETQYF
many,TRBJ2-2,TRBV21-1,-,TGTGCCAGCAGCAAAGATAACCGCAGGGGGCGTTCGTCGAACACCGGGGAGCTGTTTTTT,CASSKDNRRGRSSNTGELFF
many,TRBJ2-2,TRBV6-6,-,TGTGCCGGCCGCGGGTCTAACACCGGGGAGCTGTTTTTT,CAGRGSNTGELFF
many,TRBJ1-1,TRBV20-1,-,TGCAGTGCTAGGGGGACGCAGATTGAAGCTTTCTTT,CSARGTQIEAFF
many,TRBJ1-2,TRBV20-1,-,TGCAGTGCTAGAGAAGAAGCTAACTATGGCTACACCTTC,CSAREEANYGYTF
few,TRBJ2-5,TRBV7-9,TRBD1,TGTGCCAGGGGCCCCGGGACAGGGGGATCAGAGACCCAGTACTTC,CARGPGTGGSETQYF